This is a list of T cell receptor beta chains from one sample in a study of cytomegalovirus exposure and HLA in healthy donors. TCRdb keeps only in-frame clones here, not all; method: immunoSEQ multiplex PCR. Found here are 150,000 or so clones, about 80% of them singletons; the top ten hold 13%. Sequences were obtained from PBMCs. These receptors were collected from a man aged 25-40 years in good health and CMV-seropositive. The CDR3 runs from the conserved cysteine through the conserved F or W. Fields, in order: V gene, J gene, clone size, CDR3 length, D gene, CDR3 DNA, CDR3 protein. D genes are given only for firm matches. Where a row states a size, it is once, few, many or the class of an expanded clone; other rows omit it.

TRBV19	TRBJ1-5	NA	13	NA	TGTGCCAGTAGTATAGAGTCCTATCAGCCCCAGCATTTT	CASSIESYQPQHF
TRBV27	TRBJ2-7	NA	11	NA	TGTGCCAGCCGCCTCGGTGACGAGCAGTACTTC	CASRLGDEQYF
TRBV19	TRBJ2-7	NA	13	NA	TGTGCCAGTAGTATTGGAGGGGGCGACGAGCAGTACTTC	CASSIGGGDEQYF
TRBV7-3	TRBJ2-1	NA	16	NA	TGTGCCAGCAGCTTGGGGCCCCGAACGTACGAGAATGAGCAGTTCTTC	CASSLGPRTYENEQFF
TRBV9	TRBJ2-1	NA	14	NA	TGTGCCAGCAGCGTAGCCCCCCAGGGCAATGAGCAGTTCTTC	CASSVAPQGNEQFF
TRBV5-1	TRBJ2-3	once	13	TRBD1	TGCGCCAGCAGGACAGGGGGCACAGATACGCAGTATTTT	CASRTGGTDTQYF
TRBV12-5	TRBJ1-3	NA	14	NA	TGTGCTAGTGGCAAGACCGACACTGGAAACACCATATATTTT	CASGKTDTGNTIYF
TRBV19	TRBJ2-7	NA	13	NA	TGTGCCAGTAGTATAGGCCCAGGCGACGAGCAGTACTTC	CASSIGPGDEQYF
TRBV9	TRBJ1-1	once	17	TRBD1	TGTGCCAGCAGCGCCGCGGGGGGACAGCCGATGAACACTGAAGCTTTCTTT	CASSAAGGQPMNTEAFF
TRBV21-1	TRBJ2-5	NA	15	NA	TGTGCCAGTAGTCAGGGGGCGCGGAGACAGGAGACCCAGTACTTC	CASSQGARRQETQYF
TRBV28	TRBJ1-5	NA	18	NA	TGTGCCAGCAGTTTATGGAGGGTTGGGGGGGCGGCTATTCAGCCCCAGCATTTT	CASSLWRVGGAAIQPQHF
TRBV30	TRBJ2-7	NA	13	NA	TGTGCCTGCCAGAAGAGCGGAAGCTACGAGCAGTACTTC	CACQKSGSYEQYF
TRBV5-8	TRBJ1-6	NA	15	TRBD1	TGTGCCAGCAGCGACTCAGGGGGGAATAATTCACCCCTCCACTTT	CASSDSGGNNSPLHF
TRBV4-1	TRBJ2-3	NA	16	NA	TGCGCCAGCAGCCAAGTACGGGACTCCCCGGGAGATACGCAGTATTTT	CASSQVRDSPGDTQYF
TRBV15	TRBJ1-5	NA	15	NA	TGTGCCACCAGCAGCCGGGAGTACAGCAATCAGCCCCAGCATTTT	CATSSREYSNQPQHF
TRBV5-1	TRBJ2-5	NA	15	NA	TGCGCCAGCAGCTTTAACCCGAGAGGCCAAGAGACCCAGTACTTC	CASSFNPRGQETQYF
TRBV21-1	TRBJ1-4	NA	16	NA	TGTGCCAGCAGCGAACAACCGGGACAGGGGGCGGGTAGGGCGGATTTT	CASSEQPGQGAGRADF
TRBV7-9	TRBJ1-1	NA	14	NA	TGTGCCAGCAGCTCGATAGGCGGGTGGACTGAAGTTTTCTTT	CASSSIGGWTEVFF
TRBV6-1	TRBJ2-7	few	17	TRBD2	TGTGCCAGCAGTGAATGGAAGGCTAGCGGGTATTCCTACGAGCAGTACTTC	CASSEWKASGYSYEQYF
TRBV18	TRBJ1-4	NA	16	TRBD1	TGTGCCAGCTCACTAACCGCCGGGACAGTTAATGAAAAACTGTTTTTT	CASSLTAGTVNEKLFF
TRBV19	TRBJ2-1	NA	16	TRBD2	TGTGCCAGTAGTATTCGTAGTGCGGGAGGACGGAATGAGCAGTTCTTC	CASSIRSAGGRNEQFF
TRBV7-9	TRBJ1-1	NA	13	NA	TGTGCCAGCAGCTTAGGGCGGGCGGCTGAAGCTTTCTTT	CASSLGRAAEAFF
TRBV28	TRBJ2-7	NA	15	TRBD1	TGTGCCAGCAGTTCCCTCGGGACAGGCTCCTACGAGCAGTACTTC	CASSSLGTGSYEQYF
TRBV28	TRBJ2-7	NA	14	TRBD1	TGTGCCAGCAGTTGGACAGGGGGCGCCTACGAGCAGTACTTC	CASSWTGGAYEQYF
TRBV27	TRBJ1-1	NA	14	NA	TGTGCCAGCAGTTTATCTGGTAGGGGTACTGAAGCTTTCTTT	CASSLSGRGTEAFF
TRBV9	TRBJ2-1	few	16	NA	TGTGCCAGCAGCGTAGGATCGGTAGCGGATGGTAATGAGCAGTTCTTC	CASSVGSVADGNEQFF
TRBV10-3	TRBJ1-1	NA	14	NA	TGTGCCATCAGTCACAAGGAGCGTTGGACTGAAGCTTTCTTT	CAISHKERWTEAFF
TRBV4-1	TRBJ2-1	NA	14	NA	TGCGCCAGCAGCCAAGACGGGAGCCGCAATGAGCAGTTCTTC	CASSQDGSRNEQFF
TRBV28	TRBJ1-3	NA	18	TRBD1	TGTGCCAGCACCTCCTTGGGGCCGGGACAGAGGTCTGGAAACACCATATATTTT	CASTSLGPGQRSGNTIYF
TRBV21-1	TRBJ2-7	few	14	NA	TGTGCCAGCATCACCGGGACTAGCTTCCACGAGCAGTACTTC	CASITGTSFHEQYF
TRBV21-1	TRBJ2-1	NA	13	NA	TGTGCCAGCACACCAACGACAGACAATGAGCAGTTCTTC	CASTPTTDNEQFF
TRBV29-1	TRBJ2-1	NA	14	TRBD1	TGCAGCGCCCGATGGGGGACAGCCTCGGGGGAGCAGTTCTTC	CSARWGTASGEQFF
TRBV5-1	TRBJ2-1	NA	16	TRBD2	TGCGCCAGCAGCTTGATGGCGGGAGTGGGCTACAATGAGCAGTTCTTC	CASSLMAGVGYNEQFF
TRBV5-6	TRBJ2-7	few	17	TRBD2	TGTGCCAGCAGCTTGGACAGGGTGGCTAGCGGGAGGGGCGAGCAGTACTTC	CASSLDRVASGRGEQYF
TRBV29-1	TRBJ2-7	once	15	TRBD2	TGCAGCGTAAGACTTCTAGCGGGAGATGTCTACGAGCAGTACTTC	CSVRLLAGDVYEQYF
TRBV4-2	TRBJ1-1	NA	15	NA	TGTGCCAGCAGCACGTCGATCGTGGGAGACACTGAAGCTTTCTTT	CASSTSIVGDTEAFF
TRBV2	TRBJ1-1	NA	13	TRBD1	TGTGCCAGCAGTCGGACAGGGAACACTGAAGCTTTCTTT	CASSRTGNTEAFF